These T cell receptor beta chains were read from a single sample in a study of blood T cell repertoires in COVID-19. Profiling relied on immunoSEQ multiplex PCR, and the TCRdb table lists in-frame clones only, not all of them. This sample carries fewer than 6,500 clones, roughly 80% of them seen once, and the ten largest clones take 10% to 15%. Sequenced: peripheral blood. The receptor source for this set is a human donor in a cohort sampled during active COVID-19. Each CDR3 is given with its conserved first and last residue. D genes are given only for firm matches.

D gene	V gene	J gene	CDR3 length	CDR3 protein	CDR3 DNA
TRBD2	TRBV5-5	TRBJ2-3	16	CASSLELAGGGDTQYF	TGTGCCAGCAGCTTGGAACTAGCGGGAGGGGGGGATACGCAGTATTTT
.	TRBV6-5	TRBJ1-2	13	CASRQVGSYGYTF	TGTGCCAGCCGACAGGTTGGCAGCTATGGCTACACCTTC
TRBD2	TRBV5-1	TRBJ2-7	18	CASTYETGGLAGGYEQYF	TGCGCCAGCACCTACGAGACAGGTGGACTAGCGGGTGGGTACGAGCAGTACTTC
.	TRBV30	TRBJ1-3	12	CAWRASGNTIYF	TGTGCCTGGAGGGCCTCTGGAAACACCATATATTTT
.	TRBV6-5	TRBJ2-1	15	CASRTDRSSYNEQFF	TGTGCCAGCAGGACCGACCGGAGCTCCTACAATGAGCAGTTCTTC
TRBD1	TRBV3-1/TRBV3-2	TRBJ2-5	16	CASSQVLRQGRETQYF	TGTGCCAGCAGCCAGGTCCTGCGACAGGGCCGAGAGACCCAGTACTTC
TRBD1	TRBV7-3	TRBJ2-2	15	CASSLTWTGVGELFF	TGTGCCAGCAGCTTAACATGGACAGGGGTCGGGGAGCTGTTTTTT
.	TRBV5-1	TRBJ2-7	14	CASSLRPLPYEQYF	TGCGCCAGCAGCTTGCGCCCCCTACCCTACGAGCAGTACTTC
.	TRBV5-1	TRBJ2-3	15	CASSRGLIPTDTQYF	TGCGCCAGCAGCCGGGGACTTATACCCACAGATACGCAGTATTTT
TRBD1	TRBV18	TRBJ1-2	14	CASSLGQGGYGYTF	TGTGCCAGCTCACTCGGACAGGGGGGCTATGGCTACACCTTC
.	TRBV10-2	TRBJ2-1	13	CASRGSGGNEQFF	TGCGCCAGCAGGGGGAGTGGAGGCAATGAGCAGTTCTTC
.	TRBV12-3/TRBV12-4	TRBJ1-1	13	CASSLTGNTEAFF	TGTGCCAGCAGTCTCACGGGGAACACTGAAGCTTTCTTT
TRBD1	TRBV5-1	TRBJ1-6	18	CASSLGATGIEPNSPLHF	TGCGCCAGCAGCTTGGGGGCGACAGGGATTGAACCTAATTCACCCCTCCACTTT